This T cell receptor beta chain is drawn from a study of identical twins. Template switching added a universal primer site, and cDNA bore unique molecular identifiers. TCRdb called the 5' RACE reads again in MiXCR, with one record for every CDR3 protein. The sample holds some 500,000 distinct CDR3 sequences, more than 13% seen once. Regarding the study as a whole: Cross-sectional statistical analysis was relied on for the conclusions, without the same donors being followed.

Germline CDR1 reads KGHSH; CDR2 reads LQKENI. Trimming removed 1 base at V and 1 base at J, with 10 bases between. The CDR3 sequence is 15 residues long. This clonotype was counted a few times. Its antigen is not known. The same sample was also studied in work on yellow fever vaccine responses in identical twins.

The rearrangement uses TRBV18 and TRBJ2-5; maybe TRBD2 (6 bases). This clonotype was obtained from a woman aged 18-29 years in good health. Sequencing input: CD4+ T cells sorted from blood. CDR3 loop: CASSPLGGAQETQYF. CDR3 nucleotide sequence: TGTGCCAGCTCACCACTCGGGGGTGCCCAAGAGACCCAGTACTTC.